This entry describes one T cell receptor beta chain. Antigen unknown. No conserved phenylalanine or tryptophan is present at the end of the CDR3, so a read error is the likely explanation. This entry comes from a study of regulatory T cells in long-lasting Graves disease. Study results and limitations: Persistent cases favored TRBV28, TRBJ1-2 and TRBJ2-5.

Specified time point: persistent/refractory GD, antithyroid drugs over 5 years with positive TRAb. Making the TCR library involved RNA that had been extracted from PBMCs. This CDR3 has 14 residues. V shed 4 bases and J shed 1 base, with 11 bases lying between them. Building of the TCR beta libraries involved iRepertoire HTBI primers and Arm-PCR of CDR3 regions. TCRdb re-called the multiplex PCR reads with MiXCR, one entry per CDR3 protein. Of almost 350,000 distinct CDR3 sequences listed, about 19% are singletons. This chain joins TRBV12-3 or TRBV12-4 and TRBJ2-7, with unresolved D. This sequence was found in a female donor with Graves disease. The sequencing used peripheral blood mononuclear cells (PBMCs), collected when the disease was refractory, from a patient treated with antithyroid drugs. Written as DNA, the CDR3 is TGTGCCAGCAGTTCGCAACGGGCTTCCTACGAGCAGTACTAC. It specifies CASSSQRASYEQYY.